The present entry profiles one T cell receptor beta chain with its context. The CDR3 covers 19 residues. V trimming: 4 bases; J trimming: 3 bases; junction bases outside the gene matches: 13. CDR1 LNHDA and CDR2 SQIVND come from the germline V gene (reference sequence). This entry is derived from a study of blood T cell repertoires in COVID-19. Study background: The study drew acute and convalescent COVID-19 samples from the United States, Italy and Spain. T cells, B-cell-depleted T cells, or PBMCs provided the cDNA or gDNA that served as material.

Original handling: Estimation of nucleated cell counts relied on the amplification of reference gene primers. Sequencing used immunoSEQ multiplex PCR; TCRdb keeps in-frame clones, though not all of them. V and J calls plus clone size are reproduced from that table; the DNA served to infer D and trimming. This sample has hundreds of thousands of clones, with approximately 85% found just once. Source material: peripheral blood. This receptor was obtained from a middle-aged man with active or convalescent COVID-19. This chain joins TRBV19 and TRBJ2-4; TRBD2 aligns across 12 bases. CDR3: CASSRVGLAGGPDKNIQYF. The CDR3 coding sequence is TGTGCCAGTAGTAGGGTCGGGCTAGCGGGAGGGCCGGACAAAAACATTCAGTACTTC.